Below are 14 T cell receptor beta chains sequenced from a single sample in a study of technical replicates of blood from a few donors. TCRdb keeps only in-frame clones here, not all; method: immunoSEQ multiplex PCR. The sample includes around 70,000 clones, 85% to 95% of them seen just once. The sequenced material came from T cells isolated from PBMCs. These receptor sequences come from a human donor in good health.

This clone showed up just once. The V gene is TRBV4-1, the J gene TRBJ1-5, with 7 bases lining up with TRBD1. V shed 1 base, J shed 1 base, and the junction held 7 bases outside the gene matches. The CDR3 extends over 17 amino acids. Germline V gene lookup returns CDR1 MGHRA and CDR2 YSYEKL. CDR3 nucleotide sequence: TGCGCCAGCAGCCAAGTGGCGACAGGGTCAAGCAATCAGCCCCAGCATTTT. Its protein product is CASSQVATGSSNQPQHF.

The V gene is TRBV11-2, the J gene TRBJ2-3; TRBD1 might be the D (6 bases). The V gene's germline CDR1 is SGHAT and CDR2 FQNNGV. The CDR3 is 13 amino acids. Trimming removed 2 bases at V and 6 bases at J, with 9 bases between. CDR3: CASSLRTVDTQYF. CDR3 nucleotides: TGTGCCAGCAGCTTAAGGACAGTGGATACGCAGTATTTT.

V gene TRBV28 combines with J gene TRBJ1-6, with 7 positions matching TRBD1. Trimming removed 4 bases from V and 7 bases from J; junction bases left unmatched: 4. The CDR3 has 14 amino acids. Germline V gene sequence: CDR1 MDHEN, CDR2 SYDVKM. CDR3 sequence: CASSSLQGNSPLHF. The DNA for the CDR3 is TGTGCCAGCAGTTCCTTACAGGGGAATTCACCCCTCCACTTT.

The chain uses TRBV13 and TRBJ1-1; D call uncertain. The germline V and J ends were trimmed by 8 bases and 0 bases, with 10 bases remaining between them. Germline CDR1 PRHDT, CDR2 FYEKMQ (reference sequence). The CDR3 runs 13 residues. This chain's CDR3 is CASSLSMNTEAFF. In DNA, the CDR3 is TGTGCCAGCTCGTTATCTATGAACACTGAAGCTTTCTTT.

This clone was counted only a few times. J is TRBJ2-2 and V is TRBV5-1; 7 nucleotides line up with TRBD2. CDR1 is SGHRS, CDR2 YFSETQ, per germline. This CDR3 comprises 15 residues. V lost 0 bases, J lost 4 bases, and 3 bases stayed unmatched. CDR3 protein: CASSLGTGGTGELFF. Written as DNA, the CDR3 is TGCGCCAGCAGCTTGGGGACGGGGGGCACCGGGGAGCTGTTTTTT.

The genes are TRBV6-4 and TRBJ1-1; tentative D call: TRBD1 (6 bases). Trimming took off 0 bases at V and 7 bases at J, with 9 bases between the two ends. The CDR3 has 13 residues. The germline gives CDR1 MRHNA, CDR2 SNTAGT. The CDR3 region has the DNA TGTGCCAGCAGTGACTCGCCAGGGGATGAAGCTTTCTTT. This encodes CASSDSPGDEAFF.

This chain joins TRBV27 and TRBJ1-5; 8 nucleotides align to TRBD1. This CDR3 comprises 15 residues. V lost 4 bases to trimming and J lost 5 bases; unmatched junction nucleotides: 7. Looked up from germline, CDR1 is MNHEY and CDR2 is SMNVEV (reference sequence). DNA of the CDR3: TGTGCCAGCAGTTCGATGACGACAGGGGATCAGCCCCAGCATTTT. Translation gives CASSSMTTGDQPQHF.

A note on this clone: The identical CDR3 is also encoded by other nucleotide sequences in the sample. The gene calls are TRBV29-1 and TRBJ1-1; D gene unclear. V dropped 5 bases and J dropped 0 bases, with 13 bases sitting between them. The CDR3 loop spans 14 amino acids. The germline CDR1 and CDR2 sequences are SQVTM and ANQGSEA. CDR3 nucleotide sequence: TGCAGCGTTTCCTTCCAGGCTATGAACACTGAAGCTTTCTTT. This encodes CSVSFQAMNTEAFF.

The chain recombines TRBV29-1 with TRBJ2-2; 8 nucleotides match TRBD1. The V gene's germline CDR1 is SQVTM and CDR2 ANQGSEA. V trimming: 4 bases; J trimming: 5 bases; junction bases outside the gene matches: 9. The CDR3 contains 15 residues. Here the CDR3 DNA reads TGCAGCGTTGGACCCCAGGGGGCCAGAACCGGGGAGCTGTTTTTT. Translated: CSVGPQGARTGELFF.

This chain links TRBV30 with TRBJ2-7, with 12 nucleotides matching TRBD1. V gave up 8 bases and J gave up 6 bases; unmatched junction bases: 5. CDR1 is GTSNPN and CDR2 is SVGIG in the germline V gene (reference sequence). The CDR3 loop spans 12 amino acids. CDR3 protein: CAGDRGLVEQYF. Written as DNA, the CDR3 is TGTGCCGGGGACAGGGGGCTGGTCGAGCAGTACTTC.

The chain couples TRBV10-3 to TRBJ2-5; maybe TRBD1 (5 bases). V lost 10 bases, J lost 3 bases, and 15 bases lay in between. The CDR3 runs 13 residues. Germline V gene data show CDR1 as ENHRY and CDR2 as SYGVKD. For the CDR3, the DNA is TGTGCCACCACCCCAACAGGAGAAGAGACCCAGTACTTC. Amino acids: CATTPTGEETQYF.

The gene calls are TRBV9 and TRBJ2-1; 10 positions agree with TRBD2. V was clipped by 7 bases and J by 4 bases; unmatched bases: 5. The CDR3 has 14 residues. The germline CDR1 and CDR2 sequences are SGDLS and YYNGEE. CDR3 loop: CASGSGGVYNEQFF. The DNA for the CDR3 is TGTGCCAGCGGGAGCGGGGGGGTTTACAATGAGCAGTTCTTC.

J is TRBJ1-2 and V is TRBV9; D is perhaps TRBD1 (5 bases). The CDR3 runs to 13 residues. The germline V gene has CDR1 SGDLS and CDR2 YYNGEE. With 6 bases removed from V and 4 bases from J, the gap between germline ends came to 13 bases. This chain's CDR3 is CASTGGPPYGYTF. CDR3 coding DNA: TGTGCCAGCACGGGGGGTCCTCCCTATGGCTACACCTTC. The variable domain in full, with the rest retrieved from reference TRBV9 and TRBJ1-2, is DSGVTQTPKHLITATGQRVTLRCSPRSGDLSVYWYQQSLDQGLQFLIQYYNGEERAKGNILERFSAQQFPDLHSELNLSSLELGDSALYFCASTGGPPYGYTFGSGTRLTVV.

The chain employs TRBV5-1 and TRBJ2-3, with 9 bases matching TRBD2. This CDR3 is built from 13 residues. The junction had 2 bases not matched to a gene; V was cut back by 4 bases and J by 5 bases. Germline V gene data show CDR1 as SGHRS and CDR2 as YFSETQ. CDR3 DNA: TGCGCCAGCAGCCCGACTAGCGGAGATACGCAGTATTTT. Amino acid sequence: CASSPTSGDTQYF.